This T cell receptor (beta chain) was observed in a study of CD8+CD57+ T cells in acquired aplastic anemia. Study as a whole: Yields of DNA that came from sorted CD4+ and CD8+ cells averaged 3.2 ug. Study-wide findings and caveats: Patients showed no significant difference from controls in CD8+ Simpson's diversity.

Genomic DNA acted as the template from which TCR beta VDJ combination and CDR3 sequence profiling were carried out. One entry per CDR3 protein results from TCRdb running MiXCR on the reads. The profile shows about 210,000 distinct CDR3 sequences, roughly 35% of them singletons. The CDR3 length is 15 residues. In germline, CDR1 is SGHTA, CDR2 FQGTGA. The V and J ends lost 5 bases and 5 bases, in that order; junction bases with no gene match: 3. This clonotype was seen repeatedly, ten times or more. Its antigen is undetermined. Sample: sorted CD4+, CD8+, or CD8+CD57+ T cells (not recorded which) from PBMCs. The clonotype originates from a human donor in good health, serving as a control. The chain carries TRBV7-3 and TRBJ2-3; 14 bases agree with TRBD2. The CDR3 DNA reads as TGTGCCAGCAGCCTGACTAGCGGGAGGGGAGATACGCAGTATTTT. Its protein product is CASSLTSGRGDTQYF. The variable domain in full, with the rest retrieved from reference TRBV7-3 and TRBJ2-3, is GAGVSQTPSNKVTEKGKYVELRCDPISGHTALYWYRQSLGQGPEFLIYFQGTGAADDSGLPNDRFFAVRPEGSVSTLKIQRTERGDSAVYLCASSLTSGRGDTQYFGPGTRLTVL.